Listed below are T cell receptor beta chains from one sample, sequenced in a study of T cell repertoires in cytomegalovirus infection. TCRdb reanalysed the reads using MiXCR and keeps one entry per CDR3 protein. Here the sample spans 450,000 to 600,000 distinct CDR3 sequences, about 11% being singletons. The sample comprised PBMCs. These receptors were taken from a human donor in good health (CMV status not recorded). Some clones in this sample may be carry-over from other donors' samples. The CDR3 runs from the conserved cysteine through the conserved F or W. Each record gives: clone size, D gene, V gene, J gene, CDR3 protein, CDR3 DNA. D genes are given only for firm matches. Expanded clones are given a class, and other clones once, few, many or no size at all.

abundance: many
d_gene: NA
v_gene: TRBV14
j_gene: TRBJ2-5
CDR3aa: CASSQGSKETQYF
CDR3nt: TGTGCCAGCAGCCAGGGGAGCAAAGAGACCCAGTACTTC

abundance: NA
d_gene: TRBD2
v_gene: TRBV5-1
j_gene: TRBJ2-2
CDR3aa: CASSPSGSRTGELFF
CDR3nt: TGCGCCAGCAGCCCTAGCGGGAGTCGTACCGGGGAGCTGTTTTTT

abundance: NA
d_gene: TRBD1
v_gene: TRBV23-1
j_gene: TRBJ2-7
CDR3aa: CASSRDRGPDEQYF
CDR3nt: TGCGCCAGCAGTCGGGACAGGGGACCGGACGAGCAGTACTTC

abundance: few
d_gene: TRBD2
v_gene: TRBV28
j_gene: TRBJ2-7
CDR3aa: CASRQGASGSYEQYF
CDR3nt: TGTGCCAGCCGACAGGGTGCTAGCGGGAGTTACGAGCAGTACTTC

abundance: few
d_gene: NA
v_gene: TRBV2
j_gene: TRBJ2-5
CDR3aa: CASSEGSWVQETQYF
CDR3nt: TGTGCCAGCAGTGAGGGCAGTTGGGTGCAAGAGACCCAGTACTTC

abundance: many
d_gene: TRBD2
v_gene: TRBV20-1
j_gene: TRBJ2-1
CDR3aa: CSARLGLAENNEQFF
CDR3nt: TGCAGTGCTAGATTAGGACTAGCGGAAAACAATGAGCAGTTCTTC

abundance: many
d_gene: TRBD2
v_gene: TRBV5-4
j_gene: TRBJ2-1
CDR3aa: CASSLRGERGREQFF
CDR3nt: TGTGCCAGCAGCTTGAGGGGGGAGCGGGGGCGTGAGCAGTTCTTC

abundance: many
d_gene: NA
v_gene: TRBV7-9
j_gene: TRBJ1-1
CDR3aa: CASSLGVPETNTEAFF
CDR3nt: TGTGCCAGCAGCTTAGGAGTTCCGGAAACGAACACTGAAGCTTTCTTT

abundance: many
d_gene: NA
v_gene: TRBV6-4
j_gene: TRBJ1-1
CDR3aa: CASRPGDLSTEAFF
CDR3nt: TGTGCCAGCAGGCCGGGCGACCTGAGCACTGAAGCTTTCTTT

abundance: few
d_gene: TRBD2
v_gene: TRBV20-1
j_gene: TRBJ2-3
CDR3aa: CSARRAGEGSTDTQYF
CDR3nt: TGCAGTGCTAGAAGAGCGGGAGAAGGTAGCACAGATACGCAGTATTTT

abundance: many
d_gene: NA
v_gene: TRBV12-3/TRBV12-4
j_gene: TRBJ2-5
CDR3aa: CASSFFGRNQETQYF
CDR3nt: TGTGCCAGCAGTTTTTTTGGACGGAACCAAGAGACCCAGTACTTC

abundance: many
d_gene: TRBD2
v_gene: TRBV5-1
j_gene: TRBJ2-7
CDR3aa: CASSLEGREGKTYEQYF
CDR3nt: TGCGCCAGCAGCTTGGAGGGCCGGGAGGGAAAGACCTACGAGCAGTACTTC

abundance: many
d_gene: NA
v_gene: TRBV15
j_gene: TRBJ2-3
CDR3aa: CATSSRLGGSTDTQYF
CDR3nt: TGTGCCACCAGCAGTCGTCTCGGCGGTAGCACAGATACGCAGTATTTT

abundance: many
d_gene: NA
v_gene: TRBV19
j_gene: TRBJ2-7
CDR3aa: CASSTQGKRSYEQYF
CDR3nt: TGTGCCAGTAGTACCCAGGGGAAGAGGTCCTACGAGCAGTACTTC